This T cell receptor beta chain was documented in a study of blood T cell repertoires in COVID-19. Looking at the study overall: T cells, B-cell-depleted T cells, or PBMCs supplied cDNA or gDNA.

The CDR3 runs to 13 residues. V trimming: 10 bases; J trimming: 4 bases; junction bases outside the gene matches: 5. Germline lookup yields CDR1 MDHEN and CDR2 SYDVKM. Using immunoSEQ multiplex PCR, the repertoire was profiled, and TCRdb retains in-frame clones only, with some absent. The sample yields about 93,000 clones, roughly 85% seen once. The receptor was isolated from a human donor in a cohort sampled during active COVID-19. This chain links TRBV28 with TRBJ2-1; TRBD2 agrees at 9 bases. The sample was peripheral blood. The DNA for the CDR3 is TGTGCCACTGGACTAGCGAAATACAATGAGCAGTTCTTC. Translating it yields CATGLAKYNEQFF.